This T cell receptor beta chain was recorded in a study of regulatory T cells in long-lasting Graves disease. Whole-study results and caveats: There were preferences for TRBV28, TRBJ1-2 and TRBJ2-5 in persistent disease. Tissue studied was limited to peripheral blood, excluding thyroid tissue.

This clonotype was detected many times. Its specificity is not known. Researchers made TCR beta libraries by using iRepertoire HTBI primers and running Arm-PCR on CDR3 regions. TCRdb reprocessed the multiplex PCR reads with MiXCR, giving one entry per CDR3 protein. Among roughly 380,000 distinct CDR3 sequences, about 16% were seen once, and the ten largest hold 20% to 25%. The CDR3 extends over 15 amino acids. CDR1 is SEHNR, CDR2 FQNEAQ, per germline (reference sequence). The V and J ends lost 5 bases and 6 bases respectively, with 16 bases between them. Time point described: newly diagnosed GD, antithyroid drugs for less than 3 months. The TCR library used RNA extracted from PBMCs.

The specimen comprised peripheral blood mononuclear cells (PBMCs), sampled at new diagnosis, from a patient treated with antithyroid drugs. This TCR was recovered from a female donor with Graves disease. V and J are TRBV7-9 and TRBJ1-4; D is unresolved. CDR3 in amino acids: CASSTAGRRDEKLFF. The CDR3 region has the DNA TGTGCCAGCAGCACAGCCGGGCGGAGAGATGAAAAACTGTTTTTT.